Sequencing of this T cell receptor (beta chain) was carried out in a study of tumor and adjacent non-tumor tissue in lung cancer. TCRbeta libraries were built with three rounds of nested PCR, modified from ARM-PCR. TCRdb re-called the multiplex PCR reads through MiXCR, storing one row per CDR3 protein. The sample yields roughly 220,000 distinct CDR3 sequences, 71% seen once. Trimming left V 3 bases short and J 2 bases short, with 13 bases between. The CDR3 runs to 15 residues. This clonotype showed up many times. Its antigen is currently unknown. General study findings and limits: Shorter survival was associated with higher TCR diversity in tumors. Significantly higher TCR diversity was found in tumor than normal lung. Tumor repertoires had a smaller top 100 clone share than normal lung.

RNA was extracted from bulk tissue without any cell sorting. Chemotherapy-naive patients with new lung cancer underwent thoracic surgery in China, August–November 2014. The sequence was obtained from a man in his sixties with non-small cell lung cancer. The chain combines TRBV12-3 or TRBV12-4 with TRBJ2-5; D is tentatively TRBD1 or TRBD2 (7 bases each). The sequenced sample consisted of lung tumor tissue. The CDR3 nucleotides are TGTGCCAGCAGTTTTCAGGGGGGGGCACAAGAGACCCAGTACTTC. This encodes CASSFQGGAQETQYF.